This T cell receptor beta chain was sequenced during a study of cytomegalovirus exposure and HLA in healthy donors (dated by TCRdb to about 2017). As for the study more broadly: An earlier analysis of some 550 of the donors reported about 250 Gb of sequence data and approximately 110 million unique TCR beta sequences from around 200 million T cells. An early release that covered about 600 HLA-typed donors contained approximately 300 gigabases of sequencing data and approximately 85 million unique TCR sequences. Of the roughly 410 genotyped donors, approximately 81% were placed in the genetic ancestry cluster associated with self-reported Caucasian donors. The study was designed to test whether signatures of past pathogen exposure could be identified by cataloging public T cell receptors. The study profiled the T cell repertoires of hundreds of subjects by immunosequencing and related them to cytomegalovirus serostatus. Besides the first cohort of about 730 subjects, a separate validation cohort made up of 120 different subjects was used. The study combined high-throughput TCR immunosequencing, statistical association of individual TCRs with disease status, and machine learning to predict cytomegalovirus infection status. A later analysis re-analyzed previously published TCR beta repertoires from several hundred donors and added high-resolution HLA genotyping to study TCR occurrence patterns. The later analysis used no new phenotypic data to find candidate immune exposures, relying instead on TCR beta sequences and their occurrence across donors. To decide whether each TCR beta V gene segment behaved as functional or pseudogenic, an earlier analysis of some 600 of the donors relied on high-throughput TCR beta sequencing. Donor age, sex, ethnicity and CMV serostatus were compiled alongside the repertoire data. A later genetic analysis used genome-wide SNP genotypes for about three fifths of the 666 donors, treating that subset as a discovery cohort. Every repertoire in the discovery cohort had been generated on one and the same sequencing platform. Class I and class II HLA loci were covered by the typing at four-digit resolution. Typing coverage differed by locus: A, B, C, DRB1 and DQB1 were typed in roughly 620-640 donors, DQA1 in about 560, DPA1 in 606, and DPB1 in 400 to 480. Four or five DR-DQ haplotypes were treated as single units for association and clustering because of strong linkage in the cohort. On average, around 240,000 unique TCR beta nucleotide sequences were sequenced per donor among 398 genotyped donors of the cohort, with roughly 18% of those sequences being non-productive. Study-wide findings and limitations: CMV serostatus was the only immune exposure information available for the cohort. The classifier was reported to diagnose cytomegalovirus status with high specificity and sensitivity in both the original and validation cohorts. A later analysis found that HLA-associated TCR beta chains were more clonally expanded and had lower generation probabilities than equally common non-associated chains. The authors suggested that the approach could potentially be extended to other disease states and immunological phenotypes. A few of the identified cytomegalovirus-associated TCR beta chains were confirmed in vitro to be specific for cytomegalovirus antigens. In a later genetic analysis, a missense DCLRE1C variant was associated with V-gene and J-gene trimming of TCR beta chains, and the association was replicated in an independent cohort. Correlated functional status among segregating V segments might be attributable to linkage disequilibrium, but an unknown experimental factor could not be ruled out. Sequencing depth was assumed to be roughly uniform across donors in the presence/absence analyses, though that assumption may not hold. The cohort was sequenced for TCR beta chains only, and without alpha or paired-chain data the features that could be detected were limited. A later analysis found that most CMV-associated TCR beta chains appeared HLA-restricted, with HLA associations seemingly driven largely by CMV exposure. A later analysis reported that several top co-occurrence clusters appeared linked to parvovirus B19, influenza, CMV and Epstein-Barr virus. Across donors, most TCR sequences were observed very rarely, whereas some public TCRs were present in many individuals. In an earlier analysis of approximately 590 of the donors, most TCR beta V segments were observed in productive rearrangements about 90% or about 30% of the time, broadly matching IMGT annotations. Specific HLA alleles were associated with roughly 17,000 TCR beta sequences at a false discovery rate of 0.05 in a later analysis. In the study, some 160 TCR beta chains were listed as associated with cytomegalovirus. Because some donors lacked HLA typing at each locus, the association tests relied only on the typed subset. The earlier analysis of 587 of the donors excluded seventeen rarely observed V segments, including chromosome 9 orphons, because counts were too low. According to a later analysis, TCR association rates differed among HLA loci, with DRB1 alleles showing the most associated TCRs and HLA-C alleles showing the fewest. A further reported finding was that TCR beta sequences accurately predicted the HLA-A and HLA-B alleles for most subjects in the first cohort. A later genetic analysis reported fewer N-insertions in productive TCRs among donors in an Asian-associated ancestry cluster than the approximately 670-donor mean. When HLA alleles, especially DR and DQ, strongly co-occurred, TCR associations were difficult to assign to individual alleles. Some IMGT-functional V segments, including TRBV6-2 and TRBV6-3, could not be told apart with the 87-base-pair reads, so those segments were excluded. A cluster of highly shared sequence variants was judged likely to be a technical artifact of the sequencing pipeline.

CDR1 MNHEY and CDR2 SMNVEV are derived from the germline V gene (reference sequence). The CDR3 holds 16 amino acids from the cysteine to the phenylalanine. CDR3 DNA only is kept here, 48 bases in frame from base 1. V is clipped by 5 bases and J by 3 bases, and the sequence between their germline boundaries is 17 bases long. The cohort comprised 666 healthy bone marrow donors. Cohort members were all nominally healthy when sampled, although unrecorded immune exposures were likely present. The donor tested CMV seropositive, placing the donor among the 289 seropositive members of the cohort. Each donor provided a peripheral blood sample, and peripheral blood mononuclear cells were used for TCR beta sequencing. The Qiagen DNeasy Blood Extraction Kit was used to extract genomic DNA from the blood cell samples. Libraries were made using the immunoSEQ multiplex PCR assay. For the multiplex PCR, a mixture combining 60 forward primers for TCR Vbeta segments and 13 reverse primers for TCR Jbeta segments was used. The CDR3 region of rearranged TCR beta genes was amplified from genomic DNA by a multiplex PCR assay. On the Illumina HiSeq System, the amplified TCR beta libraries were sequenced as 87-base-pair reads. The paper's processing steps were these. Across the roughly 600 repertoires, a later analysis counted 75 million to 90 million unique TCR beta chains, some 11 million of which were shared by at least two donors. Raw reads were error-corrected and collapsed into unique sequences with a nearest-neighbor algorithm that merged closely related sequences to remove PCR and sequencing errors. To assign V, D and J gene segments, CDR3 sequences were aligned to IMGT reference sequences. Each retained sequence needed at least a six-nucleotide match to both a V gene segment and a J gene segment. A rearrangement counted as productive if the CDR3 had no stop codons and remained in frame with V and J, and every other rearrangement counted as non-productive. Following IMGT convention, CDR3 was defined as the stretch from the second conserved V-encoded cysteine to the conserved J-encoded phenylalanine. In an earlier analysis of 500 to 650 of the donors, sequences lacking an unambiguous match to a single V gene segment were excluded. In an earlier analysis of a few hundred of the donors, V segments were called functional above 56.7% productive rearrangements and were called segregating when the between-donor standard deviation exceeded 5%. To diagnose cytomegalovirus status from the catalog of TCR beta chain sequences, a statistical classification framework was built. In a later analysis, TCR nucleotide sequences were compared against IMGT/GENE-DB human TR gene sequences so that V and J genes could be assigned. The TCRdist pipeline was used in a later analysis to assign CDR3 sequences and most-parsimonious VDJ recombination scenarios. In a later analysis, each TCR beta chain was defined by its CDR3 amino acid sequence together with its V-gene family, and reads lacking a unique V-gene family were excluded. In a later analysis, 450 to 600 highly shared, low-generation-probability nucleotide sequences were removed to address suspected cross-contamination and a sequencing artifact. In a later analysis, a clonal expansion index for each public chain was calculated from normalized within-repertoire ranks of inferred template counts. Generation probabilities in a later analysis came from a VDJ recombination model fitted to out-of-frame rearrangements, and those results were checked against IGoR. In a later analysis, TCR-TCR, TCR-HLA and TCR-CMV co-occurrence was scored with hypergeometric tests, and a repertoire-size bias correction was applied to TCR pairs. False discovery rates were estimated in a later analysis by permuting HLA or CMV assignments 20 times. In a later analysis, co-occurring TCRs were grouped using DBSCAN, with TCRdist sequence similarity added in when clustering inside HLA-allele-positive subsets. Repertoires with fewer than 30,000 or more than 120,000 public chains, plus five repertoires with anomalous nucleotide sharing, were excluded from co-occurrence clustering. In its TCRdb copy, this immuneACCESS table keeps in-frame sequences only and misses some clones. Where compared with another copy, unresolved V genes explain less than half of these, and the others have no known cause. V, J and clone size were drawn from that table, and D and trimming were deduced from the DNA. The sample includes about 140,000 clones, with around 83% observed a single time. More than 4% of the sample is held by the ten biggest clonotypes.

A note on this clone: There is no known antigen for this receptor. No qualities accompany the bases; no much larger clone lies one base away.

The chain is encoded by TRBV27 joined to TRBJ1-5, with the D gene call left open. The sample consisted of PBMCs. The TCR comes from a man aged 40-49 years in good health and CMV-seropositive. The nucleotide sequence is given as TGTGCCAGCAGTCCAACTCGGGGAGGGCTCAATCAGCCCCAGCATTTT. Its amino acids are CASSPTRGGLNQPQHF.